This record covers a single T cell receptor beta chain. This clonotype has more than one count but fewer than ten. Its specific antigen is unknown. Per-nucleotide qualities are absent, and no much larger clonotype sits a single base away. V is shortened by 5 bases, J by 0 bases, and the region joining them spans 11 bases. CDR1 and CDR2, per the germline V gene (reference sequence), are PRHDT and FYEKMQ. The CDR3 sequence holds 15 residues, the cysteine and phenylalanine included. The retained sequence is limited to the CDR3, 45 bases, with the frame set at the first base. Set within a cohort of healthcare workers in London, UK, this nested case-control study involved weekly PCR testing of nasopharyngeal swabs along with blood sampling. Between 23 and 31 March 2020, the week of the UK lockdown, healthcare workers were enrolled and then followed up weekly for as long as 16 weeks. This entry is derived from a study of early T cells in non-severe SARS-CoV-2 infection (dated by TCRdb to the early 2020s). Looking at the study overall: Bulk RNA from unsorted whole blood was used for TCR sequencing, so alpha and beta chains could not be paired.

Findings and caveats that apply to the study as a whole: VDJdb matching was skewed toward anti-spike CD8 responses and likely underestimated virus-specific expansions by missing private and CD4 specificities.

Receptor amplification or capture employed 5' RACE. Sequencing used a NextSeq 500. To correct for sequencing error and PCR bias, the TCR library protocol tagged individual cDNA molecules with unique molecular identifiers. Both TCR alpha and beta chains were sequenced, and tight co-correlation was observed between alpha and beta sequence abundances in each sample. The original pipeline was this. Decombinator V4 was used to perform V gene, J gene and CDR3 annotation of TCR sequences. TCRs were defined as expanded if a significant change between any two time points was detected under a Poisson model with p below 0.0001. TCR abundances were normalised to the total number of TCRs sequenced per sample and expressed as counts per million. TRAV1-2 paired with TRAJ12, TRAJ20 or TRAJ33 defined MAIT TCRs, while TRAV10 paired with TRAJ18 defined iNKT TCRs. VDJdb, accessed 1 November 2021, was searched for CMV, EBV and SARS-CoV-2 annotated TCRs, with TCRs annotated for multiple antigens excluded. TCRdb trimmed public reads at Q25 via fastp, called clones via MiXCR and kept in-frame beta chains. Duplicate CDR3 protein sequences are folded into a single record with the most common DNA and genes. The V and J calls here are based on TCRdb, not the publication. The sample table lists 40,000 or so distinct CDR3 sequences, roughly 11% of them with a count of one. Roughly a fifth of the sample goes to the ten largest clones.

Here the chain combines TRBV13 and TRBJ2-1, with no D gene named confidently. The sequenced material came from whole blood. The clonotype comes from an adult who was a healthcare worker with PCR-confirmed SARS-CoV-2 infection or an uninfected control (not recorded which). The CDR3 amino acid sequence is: CASSAPSSSYNEQFF. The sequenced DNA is TGTGCCAGCAGCGCGCCTTCGTCCTCCTACAATGAGCAGTTCTTC.